A selection of T cell receptor beta chains follows, all from one sample in a study of prognosis after radiotherapy for stage I lung cancer. TCRdb redid the calling of the multiplex PCR reads with MiXCR, one entry per CDR3 protein. The sample has 20,000 or so distinct CDR3 sequences, about 26% seen once; the top ten hold approximately 23%. The sequencing used PBMCs, collected before or after stereotactic body radiation therapy (not recorded which). The receptors come from a donor aged 50 or older with non-small cell lung cancer. CDR3s include the opening cysteine and the closing phenylalanine or tryptophan. Fields, in order: J gene, V gene, D gene, clone size, CDR3 length, CDR3 DNA, CDR3 protein. The D gene is left open where the match is weak. Expanded clones are given a class, and other clones once, few, many or no size at all.

TRBJ1-6 | TRBV7-2 | - | many | 14 | TGTGCCAGCAGCCCGGAGACGACTAATTCACCCCTCCACTTT | CASSPETTNSPLHF
TRBJ2-3 | TRBV10-3 | TRBD1 | many | 16 | TGTGCCATCAGTGGACAAGGGGGCAGCAAAACAGATACGCAGTATTTT | CAISGQGGSKTDTQYF
TRBJ2-3 | TRBV11-2 | TRBD2 | many | 16 | TGTGCCAGCAGCTTAGGTACTAGCGGGAGTACAGATACGCAGTATTTT | CASSLGTSGSTDTQYF
TRBJ2-1 | TRBV5-1 | - | many | 12 | TGCGCCAGCAGCCAGAGCTTCGGTGAGCAGTTCTTC | CASSQSFGEQFF
TRBJ2-5 | TRBV6-1 | - | - | 14 | TGTGCCAGCAGTACTGGGGTGGGTCGGGAGACCCAGTACTTC | CASSTGVGRETQYF
TRBJ1-4 | TRBV7-9 | - | many | 12 | TGTGCCAGCAGCTTAGTCGGTGAAAAACTGTTTTTT | CASSLVGEKLFF
TRBJ2-7 | TRBV19 | - | many | 16 | TGTGCCAGTACCCCGTCCGGGGGTCAGTGGTCCTACGAGCAGTACTTC | CASTPSGGQWSYEQYF
TRBJ1-1 | TRBV2 | - | many | 12 | TGTGCCAGCAATGTGGGCGCAACTGAAGCTTTCTTT | CASNVGATEAFF
TRBJ2-1 | TRBV7-2 | - | many | 13 | TGTGCCAGCAGCGGCCTCCGACGCGATGAGCAGTTCTTC | CASSGLRRDEQFF
TRBJ2-3 | TRBV19 | - | many | 16 | TGTGCCAGTAGTCCTCGGGTCACTTGGGGCACAGATACGCAGTATTTT | CASSPRVTWGTDTQYF
TRBJ2-1 | TRBV20-1 | TRBD2 | medium-sized | 15 | TGCAGTGCTAGAGCTGTGACTAGCGAGAACAATGAGCAGTTCTTC | CSARAVTSENNEQFF
TRBJ2-1 | TRBV30 | TRBD2 | - | 15 | TGTGCCTGGAGCCTACTAGCGGGAGTCTACAATGAGCAGTTCTTC | CAWSLLAGVYNEQFF
TRBJ2-2 | TRBV7-9 | - | many | 16 | TGTGCCAGCAGCTTTGAGGGCAGGGGAGGAACCGGGGAGCTGTTTTTT | CASSFEGRGGTGELFF
TRBJ1-3 | TRBV10-3 | - | - | 14 | TGTGCAATCGGCGGGATCAGCTCTGGAAACACCATATATTTT | CAIGGISSGNTIYF
TRBJ2-2 | TRBV5-4 | TRBD2 | many | 16 | TGTGCCAGCAGCTTGGCTACGGGAGGGCTCTCCGGGGAGCTGTTTTTT | CASSLATGGLSGELFF
TRBJ2-3 | TRBV5-1 | - | medium-sized | 15 | TGCGCCAGCAGCTTGGGGGGGCCTAGCACAGATACGCAGTATTTT | CASSLGGPSTDTQYF
TRBJ2-5 | TRBV10-2 | TRBD1 | many | 11 | TGCGCCAGCAGTGAGGGGACAGGCCAGTACTTC | CASSEGTGQYF
TRBJ2-5 | TRBV6-2/TRBV6-3 | TRBD2 | many | 15 | TGTGCCAGCAGTTACCCCCAAGCGGGGCAAGAGACCCAGTACTTC | CASSYPQAGQETQYF
TRBJ1-6 | TRBV5-1 | - | many | 13 | TGCGCCAGCAGGGAGGGATTTAATTCACCCCTCCACTTT | CASREGFNSPLHF
TRBJ2-3 | TRBV25-1 | - | many | 15 | TGTGCCAGCAGTCCCCTGTCGGGGGCGATAGATACGCAGTATTTT | CASSPLSGAIDTQYF
TRBJ2-7 | TRBV5-1 | - | many | 14 | TGCGCCAGCAGCCCGGACAGTCTCACCTACGAGCAGTACTTC | CASSPDSLTYEQYF
TRBJ2-7 | TRBV7-2 | - | many | 12 | TGTGCCAGCAGCTTCTTGGCCGGGGAGCAGTACTTC | CASSFLAGEQYF
TRBJ2-7 | TRBV4-1 | - | many | 15 | TGCGCCAGCAGCCAAGAGTCCCGTAGCTCCTACGAGCAGTACTTC | CASSQESRSSYEQYF
TRBJ2-1 | TRBV5-1 | - | - | 15 | TGCGCCAGTAGCTTGAGGCGCATCCCCTACAATGAGCAGTTCTTC | CASSLRRIPYNEQFF
TRBJ2-7 | TRBV27 | - | many | 14 | TGTGCCAGCAGTTTGATAGGGACAACCTACGAGCAGTACTTC | CASSLIGTTYEQYF
TRBJ2-7 | TRBV20-1 | - | many | 12 | TGCAGTGTTAGCCGTAGCTACTACGAGCAGTACTTC | CSVSRSYYEQYF
TRBJ1-5 | TRBV19 | TRBD1 | many | 18 | TGTGCCAGTAGTATCCCAGAAAGCAGGGGGTTAAGCAATCAGCCCCAGCATTTT | CASSIPESRGLSNQPQHF
TRBJ1-1 | TRBV7-9 | - | - | 11 | TGTGCCAGCAGTCAGATCACTGAAGCTTTCTTT | CASSQITEAFF
TRBJ2-7 | TRBV7-6 | - | many | 15 | TGTGCCAGCAGCGGAGAGGCGGGTCTAACTCGGGAGCAGTACTTC | CASSGEAGLTREQYF
TRBJ2-7 | TRBV20-1 | TRBD2 | many | 12 | TGCAGTGCTTATTGGGGGGGTGCCGAGCAGTACTTC | CSAYWGGAEQYF
TRBJ2-2 | TRBV10-3 | TRBD2 | many | 15 | TGTGCCATCAGTGATGTAGCGGGAGGCACCGGGGAGCTGTTTTTT | CAISDVAGGTGELFF
TRBJ1-5 | TRBV2 | - | - | 17 | TGTGCCAGCAGGGGCGAGGTTTTATTCGGGGTGCGTGAAGGTCAGCATTTT | CASRGEVLFGVREGQHF
TRBJ2-3 | TRBV19 | TRBD2 | many | 17 | TGTGCCAGTAGTATCCTAGCGGGAGGGCCGGGCACAGATACGCAGTATTTT | CASSILAGGPGTDTQYF
TRBJ2-1 | TRBV20-1 | - | many | 10 | TGCAGTGCGGGAGGAAGGGAGCAGTTCTTC | CSAGGREQFF
TRBJ2-1 | TRBV20-1 | - | many | 15 | TGCAGTGCTAGAGTGGGCGGGCTGAAGTACAATGAGCAGTTCTTC | CSARVGGLKYNEQFF
TRBJ2-7 | TRBV6-4 | - | - | 13 | TGTGCCAGCAATACAGACTACGACCACGAGCAGTACTTC | CASNTDYDHEQYF
TRBJ2-4 | TRBV28 | TRBD1 | many | 16 | TGTGCCAGCAGAACCCAAGCAGGGGGCGAACGAAACATTCAGTACTTC | CASRTQAGGERNIQYF
TRBJ2-7 | TRBV4-3 | - | many | 15 | TGCGCCAGCAGCCAAGAGGCAGGGGAAGTCTACGAGCAGTACTTC | CASSQEAGEVYEQYF
TRBJ2-1 | TRBV7-9 | - | many | 16 | TGTGCCAGCAGCTTACTGATTTCGGGAGTAGGAAATGAGCAGTTCTTC | CASSLLISGVGNEQFF
TRBJ1-1 | TRBV6-9 | TRBD1 | - | 13 | TGTGCCAGCACTTACTGTACAGGGGCGAAAGCTTTCTTT | CASTYCTGAKAFF
TRBJ2-1 | TRBV9 | - | many | 14 | TGTGCCAGCAGCGTAGGGAGGTCCTACAATGAGCAGTTCTTC | CASSVGRSYNEQFF
TRBJ1-1 | TRBV19 | - | many | 15 | TGTGCCAGTAGTATAGTTGCGGGCCCGAACACTGAAGCTTTCTTT | CASSIVAGPNTEAFF
TRBJ2-7 | TRBV5-1 | - | many | 13 | TGCGCCAGCAGCGCAGGGCTGGGATACGAGCAGTACTTC | CASSAGLGYEQYF
TRBJ2-7 | TRBV20-1 | TRBD1 | many | 14 | TGCAGTGCCATGCCGGGACAGGTCTCCTACGAGCAGTACTTC | CSAMPGQVSYEQYF
TRBJ2-3 | TRBV5-1 | TRBD1 | medium-sized | 16 | TGCGCCAGCAGCTTGGCCGACAGGGGGAGGACAGATACGCAGTATTTT | CASSLADRGRTDTQYF
TRBJ2-7 | TRBV20-1 | - | once | 16 | TGCAGTGCTAGGGATTCAAGGTACGAAATCATGTACGAGCAGTACTTC | CSARDSRYEIMYEQYF
TRBJ2-1 | TRBV5-1 | TRBD1 | many | 20 | TGCGCCAGCAGCATAACGGGACAGGGGGCTGGCTGGAACTCCTACAATGAGCAGTTCTTC | CASSITGQGAGWNSYNEQFF
TRBJ2-1 | TRBV20-1 | TRBD1 | medium-sized | 15 | TGCAGTGCTAGAGGGTTCCGCAGGGGGCTTAATGAGCAGTTCTTC | CSARGFRRGLNEQFF
TRBJ2-3 | TRBV6-1 | - | many | 14 | TGTGCCAGCAGTGAATTTGGGGGGTCAGATACGCAGTATTTT | CASSEFGGSDTQYF
TRBJ2-1 | TRBV19 | - | - | 13 | TGTGCCAGACGGGACTGGGTGGGAAATGAGCAGTTCTTC | CARRDWVGNEQFF
TRBJ2-3 | TRBV27 | - | many | 14 | TGTGCCAGCAGTTTAGGATCGACAGTAGATACGCAGTATTTT | CASSLGSTVDTQYF
TRBJ2-2 | TRBV19 | TRBD2 | many | 18 | TGTGCCAGTAGGGACTTTGGGAGGGGCCAATTTTACGCCGGGGAGCTGTTTTTT | CASRDFGRGQFYAGELFF
TRBJ2-1 | TRBV6-1 | TRBD2 | many | 16 | TGTGCCAGCAGTCTGCGGGAGGTGAGCTCCTACAATGAGCAGTTCTTC | CASSLREVSSYNEQFF